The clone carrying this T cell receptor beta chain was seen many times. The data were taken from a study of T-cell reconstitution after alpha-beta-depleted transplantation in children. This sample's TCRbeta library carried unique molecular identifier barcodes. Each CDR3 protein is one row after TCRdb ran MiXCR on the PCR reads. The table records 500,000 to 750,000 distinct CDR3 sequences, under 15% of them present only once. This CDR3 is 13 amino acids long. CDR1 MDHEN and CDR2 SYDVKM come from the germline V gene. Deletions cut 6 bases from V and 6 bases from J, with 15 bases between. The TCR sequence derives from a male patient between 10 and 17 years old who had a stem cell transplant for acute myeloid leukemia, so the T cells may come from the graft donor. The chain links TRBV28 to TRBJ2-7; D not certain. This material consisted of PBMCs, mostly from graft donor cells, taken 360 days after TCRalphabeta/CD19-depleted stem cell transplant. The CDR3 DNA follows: TGTGCCAGCAGAGAGATTGGTCTCTCCGAGCAGTACTTC. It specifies CASREIGLSEQYF.